This T cell receptor beta chain stems from a study of cytomegalovirus exposure and HLA in healthy donors. Whole-study context: Earlier findings included 117 million unique TCR beta sequences obtained from 150 million to 200 million T cells. Notes on the study in general: Per published accounts, TCR beta sequences correctly predicted the HLA-A and HLA-B alleles of most subjects.

The CDR3 loop spans 12 amino acids. V dropped 6 bases and J dropped 3 bases, with 9 bases sitting between them. Germline CDR1 and CDR2: MDHEN and SYDVKM. In the PCR, 60 Vbeta and 13 Jbeta primers were used. The protocol was immunoSEQ multiplex PCR, while the TCRdb copy is restricted to in-frame clones and leaves out a portion. The table has 180,000 or so clones, approximately 78% seen once. Worth noting for this clone: Antigen specificity is unknown.

What was sequenced was PBMCs. The genes are TRBV28 and TRBJ2-7, with D maybe TRBD1 (5 bases). The clonotype was recovered from a woman between 50 and 59 years old in good health and CMV-seropositive. DNA for the CDR3: TGTGCCAGCAGACCTGACAGCTACGAGCAGTACTTC. It codes for CASRPDSYEQYF.